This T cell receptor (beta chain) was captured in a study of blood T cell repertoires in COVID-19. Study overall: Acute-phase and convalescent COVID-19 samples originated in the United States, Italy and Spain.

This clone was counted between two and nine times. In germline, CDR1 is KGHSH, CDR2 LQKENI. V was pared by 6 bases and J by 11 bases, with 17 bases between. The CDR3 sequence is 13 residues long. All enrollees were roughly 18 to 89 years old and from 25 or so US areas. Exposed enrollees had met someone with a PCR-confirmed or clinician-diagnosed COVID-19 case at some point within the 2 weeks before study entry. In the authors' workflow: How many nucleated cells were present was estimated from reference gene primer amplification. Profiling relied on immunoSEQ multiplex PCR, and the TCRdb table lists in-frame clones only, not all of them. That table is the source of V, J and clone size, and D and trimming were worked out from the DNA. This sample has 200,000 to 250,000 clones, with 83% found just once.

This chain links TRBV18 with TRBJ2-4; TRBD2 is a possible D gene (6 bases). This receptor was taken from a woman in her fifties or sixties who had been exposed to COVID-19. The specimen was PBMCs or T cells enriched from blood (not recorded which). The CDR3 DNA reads TGTGCCAGCTCGGAGACTAGGGGTCTATTTCAGTACTTC. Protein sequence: CASSETRGLFQYF.